These T cell receptor beta chains were read from a single sample in a study of PD-L1 blockade in urothelial cancer. The table came from immunoSEQ multiplex PCR; TCRdb's copy has only in-frame clones and leaves some out. The sample records 85,000 to 90,000 clones, 90% to 95% being singletons. The specimen was PBMCs, collected around atezolizumab (anti-PD-L1) treatment. These receptor sequences come from a man between 60 and 70 years old with urothelial cancer. Each CDR3 is given with its conserved first and last residue. The D gene is left open where the match is weak. Size is omitted from some rows. Given values are once, few, many or a class for expanded clones.

NA	TRBD2	TRBV11-1	TRBJ2-5	TGTGCCAGCAGCGTCACTAGCGGTGTAGAGACCCAGTACTTC	CASSVTSGVETQYF
NA	NA	TRBV6-1	TRBJ2-4	TGTGCCAGCAGTGAGTTGGGGGGTGGGTCGTACTTC	CASSELGGGSYF
NA	NA	TRBV5-4	TRBJ2-1	TGTGCCAGCAGTAGGGACTCTACACCCCTTTCCCACAATGAGCAGTTCTTC	CASSRDSTPLSHNEQFF
NA	TRBD2	TRBV30	TRBJ2-1	TGTGCCTGGAGTGTCAAATGGACTAGCGATGGTGAGCAGTTCTTC	CAWSVKWTSDGEQFF
NA	TRBD2	TRBV4-3	TRBJ2-1	TGCGCCAGCAGCCTCCGGACTAGCGGGTCGAGGGGTTATAATGAGCAGTTCTTC	CASSLRTSGSRGYNEQFF
NA	TRBD1	TRBV2	TRBJ2-1	TGTGCCAGCAGTTCCCCCGGGACAGTCTACAATGAGCAGTTCTTC	CASSSPGTVYNEQFF
NA	NA	TRBV7-2	TRBJ2-5	TGTGCCAGCAGCTACCAGGGGCAAGAGACCCAGTACTTC	CASSYQGQETQYF
NA	NA	TRBV7-3	TRBJ1-1	TGTGCCAGCAGCGTACGGGGTCACACTGAAGCTTTCTTT	CASSVRGHTEAFF
NA	NA	TRBV27	TRBJ1-2	TGTGCCAGCAGTTTGGGGGGGACGGATGCGCAGCTCTATGGCTACACCTTC	CASSLGGTDAQLYGYTF
once	TRBD1	TRBV7-2	TRBJ2-1	TGTGCCAGCAGCCCGGACCGAGAGGGGGCAGGCAATGAGCAGTTCTTC	CASSPDREGAGNEQFF
NA	TRBD2	TRBV7-9	TRBJ2-3	TGTGCCAGCAGCTTACTTAGCGGGGGGGCAGCAGATACGCAGTATTTT	CASSLLSGGAADTQYF
NA	TRBD2	TRBV5-1	TRBJ2-7	TGCGCCAGCAGCTTGGGGGGAGGGACCGTTGGTGAGCAGTACTTC	CASSLGGGTVGEQYF
NA	NA	TRBV28	TRBJ1-5	TGTGCCGGCTCAGGGGCCTCCGGGGCCCAGCATTTT	CAGSGASGAQHF
NA	TRBD2	TRBV9	TRBJ2-7	TGTGCCAGCAGCGGGTCCCCGCAAAGGACTAGCGACGACTACGAGCAGTACTTC	CASSGSPQRTSDDYEQYF
NA	TRBD1	TRBV10-1	TRBJ2-5	TGCGCCAGCGGGGGACAGCCCCAAGAGACCCAGTACTTC	CASGGQPQETQYF
NA	TRBD1	TRBV2	TRBJ1-4	TGTGCCAGCAGACTTGGGACAGGAGGGGGAACTGAAAAACTGTTTTTT	CASRLGTGGGTEKLFF
once	TRBD2	TRBV7-2	TRBJ2-5	TGTGCCAGCAGCCTACTAGCGGGGGGGGAGACCCAGTACTTC	CASSLLAGGETQYF
NA	TRBD2	TRBV4-3	TRBJ2-3	TGCGCCAGCAGCCAAGGAGCGGGAGGTATGGCAGATACGCAGTATTTT	CASSQGAGGMADTQYF
once	TRBD2	TRBV18	TRBJ2-2	TGTGCCAGCTCACCTCAACTAGCGGGGCCGAACACCGGGGAGCTGTTTTTT	CASSPQLAGPNTGELFF
NA	NA	TRBV5-8	TRBJ2-5	TGTGCGACGGCCAAGGGAGGTGGGGAGACCCAGTACTTC	CATAKGGGETQYF
NA	TRBD1	TRBV7-2	TRBJ2-5	TGTGCCAGCAGCTCAGGGTCGCAACAGGGGCGGCAAGAGACCCAGTACTTC	CASSSGSQQGRQETQYF
NA	NA	TRBV7-7	TRBJ2-1	TGTGCCAGCAGCTTGAAACAGGATAACAATGAGCAGTTCTTC	CASSLKQDNNEQFF
NA	NA	TRBV7-9	TRBJ1-1	TGTGCCAGCAGCTTAGAAGGGGAAACTGAAGCTTTCTTT	CASSLEGETEAFF
NA	TRBD1	TRBV9	TRBJ1-1	TGTGCCAGCAGCGTATCCCAGGGGGGAATTTGGACTGAAGCTTTCTTT	CASSVSQGGIWTEAFF